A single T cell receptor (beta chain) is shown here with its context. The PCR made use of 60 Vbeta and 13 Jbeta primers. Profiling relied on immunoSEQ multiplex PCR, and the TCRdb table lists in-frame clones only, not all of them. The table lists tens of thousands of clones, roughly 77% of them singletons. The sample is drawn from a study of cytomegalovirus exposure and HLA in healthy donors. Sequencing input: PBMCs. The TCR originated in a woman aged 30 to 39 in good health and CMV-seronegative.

The CDR3 is CAGGGGVNTGELFF. Written as DNA, the CDR3 is TGTGCCGGGGGGGGAGGGGTAAACACCGGGGAGCTGTTTTTT. This chain connects TRBV30 to TRBJ2-2; TRBD2 aligns across 7 bases. The germline V gene has CDR1 GTSNPN and CDR2 SVGIG (reference sequence). V lost 8 bases and J lost 2; bases outside the gene matches: 8. The CDR3 consists of 14 residues. The complete variable domain, with remaining parts taken from reference TRBV30 and TRBJ2-2, reads SQTIHQWPATLVQPVGSPLSLECTVEGTSNPNLYWYRQAAGRGLQLLFYSVGIGQISSEVPQNLSASRPQDRQFILSSKKLLLSDSGFYLCAGGGGVNTGELFFGEGSRLTVL.